Below, 15 T cell receptor beta chains from the same sample are listed, as sequenced in a study of T cells in Graves' hyperthyroidism and ophthalmopathy. TCR beta CDR3 region amplification was performed from RNA transcripts. The HTBI set primed first-round TCR CDR3 RT-PCR. Each CDR3 protein gets one entry after TCRdb re-called the multiplex PCR reads with MiXCR. The sample has about 480,000 distinct CDR3 sequences; over 13% are singletons. What was sequenced was blood. The receptors shown here come from a woman between 18 and 29 years old with Graves' hyperthyroidism.

This clonotype has only a few counts. This chain links TRBV20-1 with TRBJ2-1; D not certain. From germline, CDR1 is DFQATT and CDR2 SNEGSKA (reference sequence). The CDR3 contains 11 residues. V lost 4 bases, J lost 4 bases, and 5 bases lay in between. The CDR3 spells CSAKGYNEQFF. CDR3 sequence (DNA): TGCAGTGCTAAGGGATACAATGAGCAGTTCTTC.

The gene calls are TRBV15 and TRBJ1-3; D gene uncertain. Trimming stripped 3 bases from V and 0 bases from J, with 6 bases between. Germline CDR1 LNHNV, CDR2 YYDKDF (reference sequence). The CDR3 length is 14 residues. The DNA of the CDR3 is TGTGCCACCAGCAGCCGCTCCTCTGGAAACACCATATATTTT. Protein sequence: CATSSRSSGNTIYF.

V is TRBV5-1 and J is TRBJ2-7, with unresolved D. The CDR3 length is 12 residues. The V end was cut by 2 bases, the J end by 7 bases, with 10 bases between. Germline CDR1 is SGHRS and CDR2 is YFSETQ. The CDR3 DNA reads TGCGCCAGCAGCTTAGCACGTTGGGAGCAGTACTTC. The encoded protein is CASSLARWEQYF.

A note on this clonotype: This may be a read error: a much more frequent sequence differs by one nucleotide. V and J are TRBV20-1 and TRBJ1-3, with TRBD1 matching 7 bases. Unmatched junction bases numbered 1, after V lost 5 bases and J lost 0 bases. Germline CDR1 and CDR2: DFQATT and SNEGSKA (reference sequence). This CDR3 is built from 13 residues. The CDR3 reads CSAGDSSGNTIYF. Written as DNA, the CDR3 is TGCAGTGCTGGGGACAGCTCTGGAAACACCATATATTTT.

The rearrangement links TRBV6-1 to TRBJ2-7; D is perhaps TRBD2 (5 bases). The CDR3 is made up of 13 amino acids. Trimming shortened V by 6 bases and J by 2 bases, and 11 bases separated the two germline ends. Looked up from germline, CDR1 is MNHNS and CDR2 is SASEGT. The CDR3 DNA reads TGTGCCAGCAGGAGGGTGTGGCCCTACGAGCAGTACTTC. This encodes CASRRVWPYEQYF.

In this sample, this clonotype turned up once. The rearrangement uses TRBV7-2 and TRBJ2-2, with 7 nucleotides matching TRBD2. The junction had 11 bases not matched to a gene; V was cut back by 5 bases and J by 2 bases. Germline-derived CDR1 and CDR2 are SGHTA and FQGNSA. The length of the CDR3 is 17 residues. CDR3 in DNA: TGTGCCAGCAGCCTCTACAGCGGGACGATAAACACCGGGGAGCTGTTTTTT. Residues: CASSLYSGTINTGELFF.

This clonotype was counted between two and nine times. A much larger clonotype is one base distant, so this may be a read error. The chain uses TRBV11-3 and TRBJ2-1; D gene ambiguous. Germline lookup yields CDR1 SGHNT and CDR2 YENEEA. CDR3 length: 13 residues. Written as DNA, the CDR3 is TGTGCCAGCAGCTTCGGCGGAAACAATGAGCAGTTATTC. Translation gives CASSFGGNNEQLF.

This rearrangement joins TRBV12-3 or TRBV12-4 to TRBJ1-4; 7 bases align to TRBD1. The CDR3 contains 17 residues. V was pared by 3 bases and J by 4 bases, with 11 bases of the junction left unmatched. CDR3 loop: CASSLRDSFTLNEKLFF. The CDR3, as DNA: TGTGCCAGCAGTTTGAGGGACAGCTTCACTCTTAATGAAAAACTGTTTTTT.

This clonotype has at least ten counts. This chain connects TRBV6-5 to TRBJ1-4; D is unclear. CDR3 length: 16 amino acids. Trimming removed 0 bases at V and 8 bases at J, with 16 bases between. The germline gives CDR1 MNHEY, CDR2 SVGAGI. The CDR3 protein is CASSYSMTTPGEKLFF. The CDR3 nucleotides are TGTGCCAGCAGTTACTCGATGACAACTCCCGGGGAAAAACTGTTTTTT.

This clonotype was counted between two and nine times. The chain carries TRBV3-1 and TRBJ2-3, with a tentative D call TRBD1 (6 bases). Germline CDR1 LGHDT, CDR2 YNNKEL (reference sequence). This CDR3 comprises 16 residues. Between the trimmed V and J ends, which lost 1 base and 4 bases, there was a span of 15 bases. The CDR3 spells CASSQVGAFGADTQYF. DNA of the CDR3: TGTGCCAGCAGCCAAGTGGGGGCCTTCGGGGCAGATACGCAGTATTTT.

Concerning this clonotype itself: A much larger clone is a single base away; this may be a read error. This sequence joins TRBV3-1 and TRBJ1-1, with 8 bases lining up with TRBD1. The CDR3 consists of 15 residues. Germline CDR1 LGHDT, CDR2 YNNKEL (reference sequence). The V and J ends lost 1 base and 3 bases, in that order; junction bases with no gene match: 4. CDR3 in amino acids: CASSQAGQEDTEAFF. The CDR3 region has the DNA TGTGCCAGCAGCCAAGCGGGACAGGAAGACACTGAAGCTTTCTTT.

The rearrangement links TRBV5-1 to TRBJ2-7; D unresolved. Germline V CDR1 and CDR2: SGHRS, YFSETQ. This CDR3 is built from 14 residues. Trimming stripped 1 base from V and 2 bases from J, with 10 bases between. The CDR3 loop reads CASSLTDKPYEQYF. DNA for the CDR3: TGCGCCAGCAGCTTGACAGATAAACCCTACGAGCAGTACTTC.

A remark on this clonotype: A single base separates this from a much larger clone, so it may be a read error. The chain uses TRBV6-1 and TRBJ2-7; D gene unclear. The assigned J gene may be wrong: the sequence end matches TRBJ2-1 better. The CDR3 length is 14 residues. CDR1 and CDR2 from the germline V gene are MNHNS and SASEGT. The CDR3 DNA reads as TGTGCCAGCAGTGACCCGCCGCAGACCTACGAGCAGTTCTTC. Its translation: CASSDPPQTYEQFF.

This clonotype was found a few times. This chain connects TRBV19 to TRBJ1-2, with D possibly being TRBD1 (5 bases). Trimming shortened V by 6 bases and J by 4 bases, and 15 bases separated the two germline ends. The CDR3 covers 14 residues. Germline V gene lookup returns CDR1 LNHDA and CDR2 SQIVND (reference sequence). The CDR3 nucleotides are TGTGCCAGTAGACCTAGGGGTTCGGGCTATGGCTACACCTTC. It encodes CASRPRGSGYGYTF.

This clonotype was counted ten times or more. The rearrangement joins TRBV16 to TRBJ1-1; 7 bases align to TRBD1. Trimming cost V 7 bases and J 3 bases; bases outside gene matches: 8. The length of the CDR3 is 14 residues. The V gene's germline CDR1 is KGHSY and CDR2 FQNENV. In DNA form, the CDR3 reads TGTGCCAGCACCACGACAGGGTTGGACACTGAAGCTTTCTTT. Translating gives CASTTTGLDTEAFF.